This T cell receptor beta chain stems from a study of T cell responses to AZD1222 COVID-19 vaccine. The study's findings and limits: There were mostly white British donors and more females than males, and clonal diversity was possibly underestimated. Researchers took repertoire samples only after the peak T cell response had come. Targeting of unmutated variant regions was reportedly seen in nearly half of spike-specific TCRs.

The CDR3 covers 18 residues. Germline lookup yields CDR1 LGHNA and CDR2 YNFKEQ. The V and J ends lost 0 bases and 0 bases respectively, with 18 bases between them. As concerns this clone: Its antigen remains unidentified.

The table came from immunoSEQ multiplex PCR; TCRdb's copy has only in-frame clones and leaves some out. The sample gives around 110,000 clones, less than 95% of which show up once; roughly 8% is in the top ten. The gene calls are TRBV4-2 and TRBJ2-7, with D maybe TRBD2 (6 bases). This material consisted of peripheral blood, taken 28 days after the second AZD1222 dose. The origin of this receptor is an adult who received the AZD1222 COVID-19 vaccine. CDR3 sequence (DNA): TGTGCCAGCAGCCAAGATGCCCCGGGGACTTTCGACTCCTACGAGCAGTACTTC. It codes for CASSQDAPGTFDSYEQYF.